The next 22 T cell receptor beta chains were all read from a single sample in a study of cytomegalovirus exposure and HLA in healthy donors (dated by TCRdb to the late 2010s). The protocol used for the library was the immunoSEQ multiplex PCR assay. For the multiplex PCR, a mixture combining 60 forward primers for TCR Vbeta segments and 13 reverse primers for TCR Jbeta segments was used. TCRdb limited this immuneACCESS table to in-frame rearrangements with V and J called. A share of clones is missing; checked studies link under half to unresolved V genes, and the rest is unexplained. Counted in this sample were approximately 130,000 clones; about four fifths of them appeared once. Together, the top ten hold over 1.3% of the sample. The specimen sequenced was PBMCs. The receptors originated from a woman in her thirties or forties in good health and CMV-seronegative.

The chain links TRBV10-3 to TRBJ2-3; D unclear. With 6 bases removed from V and 2 bases from J, the gap between germline ends came to 12 bases. Looked up from germline, CDR1 is ENHRY and CDR2 is SYGVKD. The CDR3 sequence is 14 residues long. CDR3: CAIRGETNTDTQYF. In nucleotides, the CDR3 is TGTGCCATCAGAGGTGAAACTAACACAGATACGCAGTATTTT.

In this sample, this clone turned up once. The rearrangement uses TRBV5-1 and TRBJ1-6; 7 bases agree with TRBD1. This CDR3 is built from 15 residues. J gave up 7 bases and V 4 bases, and 8 bases lay outside the gene matches. Germline values: CDR1 SGHRS, CDR2 YFSETQ. The CDR3 coding sequence is TGCGCCAGCAGCCCGAGACAGGGCGGGAATTCACCCCTCCACTTT. Translation: CASSPRQGGNSPLHF.

The V and J genes are TRBV29-1 and TRBJ2-5, with a tentative D call TRBD1 (5 bases). The length of the CDR3 is 13 residues. V was pared by 8 bases and J by 5 bases, with 18 bases between. Germline-derived CDR1 and CDR2 are SQVTM and ANQGSEA. CDR3 region: CSTLLGAAETQYF. DNA for the CDR3: TGCAGCACCCTTTTAGGGGCCGCGGAGACCCAGTACTTC.

The V call is TRBV14, the J call TRBJ2-5; 11 bases match TRBD2. CDR3 length equals 14 residues. Per the germline V gene, CDR1 is SGHDN and CDR2 is FVKESK. With 3 bases clipped from V and 5 bases from J, the junction kept 2 bases outside the gene matches. CDR3: CASSQTSGVETQYF. Written as DNA, the CDR3 is TGTGCCAGCAGCCAGACTAGCGGGGTTGAGACCCAGTACTTC.

On this clone itself: The germline gene is not matched at one end of the junction; a read error may be the cause. The chain combines TRBV7-7 with TRBJ1-3; no clear D gene. CDR3 length equals 13 residues. Germline V gene data show CDR1 as SSHAT and CDR2 as FNYEAQ (reference sequence). CDR3 coding DNA: TGTGCTAGCAGCTTTACAACAGGAAACACCATATATTTT. Its translation is CASSFTTGNTIYF.

The rearrangement uses TRBV29-1 and TRBJ2-7; 9 nucleotides line up with TRBD2. This CDR3 spans 17 amino acids. Trimming took 5 bases from V and 2 from J; bases not matched to a gene: 16. CDR1 SQVTM and CDR2 ANQGSEA come from the germline V gene. The CDR3 sequence is CSVRHEAERGDPYEQYF. CDR3 sequence (DNA): TGCAGCGTTCGCCATGAAGCGGAGCGGGGGGATCCCTACGAGCAGTACTTC.

The chain carries TRBV5-1 and TRBJ2-1, with 9 nucleotides matching TRBD2. This CDR3 contains 15 residues. V lost 0 bases, J lost 4 bases, and 2 bases stayed unmatched. Germline V lookup: CDR1 SGHRS, CDR2 YFSETQ. The CDR3 region is CASSLGTSGYNEQFF. In DNA form, the CDR3 reads TGCGCCAGCAGCTTGGGCACTAGCGGGTACAATGAGCAGTTCTTC. Filled out from reference TRBV5-1 and TRBJ2-1, the complete variable domain reads KAGVTQTPRYLIKTRGQQVTLSCSPISGHRSVSWYQQTPGQGLQFLFEYFSETQRNKGNFPGRFSGRQFSNSRSEMNVSTLELGDSALYLCASSLGTSGYNEQFFGPGTRLTVL.

This clone was recorded only once. This chain joins TRBV5-4 and TRBJ2-7; a possible D gene is TRBD1 (6 bases). Germline CDR1 is SGHNT and CDR2 is YYREEE (reference sequence). Between the trimmed V and J ends, which lost 4 bases and 2 bases, there was a span of 13 bases. This CDR3 is 14 amino acids long. CDR3 nucleotides: TGTGCCAGCAGCGCCGGGGACACGACCTACGAGCAGTACTTC. This encodes CASSAGDTTYEQYF.

The gene calls are TRBV2 and TRBJ1-1, with D hard to call. This CDR3 has 14 amino acids. Looked up from germline, CDR1 is SNHLY and CDR2 is FYNNEI. V lost 7 bases and J lost 7, with 19 bases in between. CDR3: CASTRSGLTIEAFF. The CDR3 region has the DNA TGTGCCAGCACCCGTTCCGGTTTGACAATTGAAGCTTTCTTT.

In regard to this clone: This CDR3 is also generated by other DNA sequences in the sample. The chain carries TRBV5-1 and TRBJ1-6; 7 bases line up with TRBD1. The CDR3 is 14 amino acids. The germline V gene has CDR1 SGHRS and CDR2 YFSETQ. The V and J ends lost 7 bases and 7 bases, in that order; junction bases with no gene match: 8. CDR3 nucleotides: TGCGCCAGCTCCTCCGGGACAGCAAATTCACCCCTCCACTTT. Translated, it gives CASSSGTANSPLHF. Supplemented by reference TRBV5-1 and TRBJ1-6, the full variable domain reads KAGVTQTPRYLIKTRGQQVTLSCSPISGHRSVSWYQQTPGQGLQFLFEYFSETQRNKGNFPGRFSGRQFSNSRSEMNVSTLELGDSALYLCASSSGTANSPLHFGNGTRLTVT.

This sequence joins TRBV2 and TRBJ2-6, with TRBD1 identical over 7 bases. V lost 6 bases and J lost 2; bases outside the gene matches: 4. From germline, CDR1 is SNHLY and CDR2 FYNNEI. This CDR3 has 15 residues. CDR3 nucleotide sequence: TGTGCCAGCAGAGAGACAGGGACTGGGGCCAACGTCCTGACTTTC. Residues: CASRETGTGANVLTF.

The V and J genes are TRBV18 and TRBJ1-3; no firm D call. Trimming stripped 5 bases from V and 2 bases from J, with 7 bases between. Looked up from germline, CDR1 is KGHSH and CDR2 is LQKENI. The CDR3 is 13 residues long. CDR3 nucleotide sequence: TGTGCCAGCTCATCCCCTCCTGGAAACACCATATATTTT. Residues: CASSSPPGNTIYF.

In its sample, this clone was seen once. This sequence joins TRBV7-9 and TRBJ1-2; D perhaps matches TRBD1 (5 bases). Germline V CDR1 and CDR2: SEHNR, FQNEAQ (reference sequence). This CDR3 has 13 amino acids. V was pared by 5 bases and J by 4 bases, with 11 bases between. CDR3 residues: CASSTSGGYGYTF. CDR3 nucleotides: TGTGCCAGCAGCACCTCGGGGGGCTATGGCTACACCTTC.

The CDR3 sequence: CASKLKNIQYF. The CDR3 DNA is TGTGCCAGCAAACTCAAAAACATTCAGTACTTC. V and J are TRBV6-5 and TRBJ2-4; D call uncertain. Germline-derived CDR1 and CDR2 are MNHEY and SVGAGI. CDR3 length: 11 residues. V gave up 7 bases and J gave up 3 bases, with 4 bases separating them.

The chain has TRBV29-1 and TRBJ2-7; 7 bases map to TRBD1. This CDR3 has 16 amino acids. V shed 3 bases and J 2 bases; nucleotides not matched to a gene: 13. Looked up from germline, CDR1 is SQVTM and CDR2 is ANQGSEA. The CDR3 loop reads CSVDSPTGNSPYEQYF. The CDR3 bases are TGCAGCGTTGATTCCCCGACAGGGAACTCACCCTACGAGCAGTACTTC.

The V gene is TRBV4-2, the J gene TRBJ1-2; 10 bases map to TRBD1. Trimming took 4 bases from V and 3 from J; bases not matched to a gene: 2. The CDR3 has 14 residues. Germline CDR1 reads LGHNA; CDR2 reads YNFKEQ. The CDR3 is CASSPGTGDYGYTF. In DNA, the CDR3 is TGTGCCAGCAGCCCCGGGACAGGGGACTATGGCTACACCTTC.

V and J are TRBV19 and TRBJ2-7; possible D gene TRBD1, 6 bases. Trimming stripped 7 bases from V and 2 bases from J, with 15 bases between. Germline CDR1 reads LNHDA; CDR2 reads SQIVND (reference sequence). This CDR3 region has 14 residues. The CDR3 protein is CASTEDSRPYEQYF. The CDR3 DNA reads as TGTGCCAGTACCGAGGACAGCCGACCCTACGAGCAGTACTTC.

The chain combines TRBV5-1 with TRBJ2-7, with 7 bases matching TRBD1. Germline trimming cut 4 bases from V and 6 bases from J; bases unmatched to any gene: 10. The CDR3 loop spans 14 amino acids. In germline, CDR1 is SGHRS, CDR2 YFSETQ. The CDR3 DNA follows: TGCGCCAGCAGCCCCGGGACAGCAAGAGCCGAGCAGTACTTC. Protein: CASSPGTARAEQYF.

The chain is built from TRBV5-1 and TRBJ1-4; D is possibly TRBD1 (6 bases). The germline gives CDR1 SGHRS, CDR2 YFSETQ. V lost 0 bases, J lost 5 bases, and 8 bases lay in between. This CDR3 has 14 residues. CDR3 nucleotide sequence: TGCGCCAGCAGCTTGGGGGGGCCCAATGAAAAACTGTTTTTT. Protein product: CASSLGGPNEKLFF.

J is TRBJ2-7 and V is TRBV5-6; 9 bases fit TRBD2. The V segment lost 5 bases and the J segment 1 base; nucleotides outside the gene matches: 10. The CDR3 runs to 16 residues. Germline lookup yields CDR1 SGHDT and CDR2 YYEEEE. The CDR3, as DNA: TGTGCCAGCAGGTGGCGGGGGGGGTCCCCTTCCTACGAGCAGTACTTC. The encoded protein is CASRWRGGSPSYEQYF.

The chain is built from TRBV5-1 and TRBJ2-5; D is possibly TRBD2 (6 bases). V was pared by 3 bases and J by 7 bases, with 19 bases between. In germline, CDR1 is SGHRS, CDR2 YFSETQ. The CDR3 runs 15 residues. The chain's CDR3 is CASSSDYFSTGTQYF. The CDR3 bases are TGCGCCAGCAGCTCGGACTATTTTTCTACCGGGACCCAGTACTTC.

The chain couples TRBV18 to TRBJ1-2, with a weak D call TRBD1 (6 bases). Per germline, CDR1 KGHSH and CDR2 LQKENI. The CDR3 is 14 amino acids. Between the trimmed V and J ends, which lost 1 base and 8 bases, there was a span of 14 bases. This chain's CDR3 is CASSPQQGRWGYTF. The DNA for the CDR3 is TGTGCCAGCTCACCACAACAGGGCCGGTGGGGCTACACCTTC.